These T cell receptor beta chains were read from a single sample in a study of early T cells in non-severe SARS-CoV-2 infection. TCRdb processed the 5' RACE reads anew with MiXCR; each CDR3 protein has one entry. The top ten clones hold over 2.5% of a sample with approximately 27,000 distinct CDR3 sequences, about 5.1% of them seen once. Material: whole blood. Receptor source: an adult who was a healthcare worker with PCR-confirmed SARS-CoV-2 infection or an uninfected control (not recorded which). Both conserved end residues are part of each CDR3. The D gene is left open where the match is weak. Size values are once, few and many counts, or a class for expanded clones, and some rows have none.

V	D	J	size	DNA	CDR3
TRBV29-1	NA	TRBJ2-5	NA	TGCAGCGCCGATGGGGTGGCTGGAGAGACCCAGTACTTC	CSADGVAGETQYF
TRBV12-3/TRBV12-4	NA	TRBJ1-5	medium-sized	TGTGCCAGCAGTTTCGGAAGTCAGCCCCAGCATTTT	CASSFGSQPQHF
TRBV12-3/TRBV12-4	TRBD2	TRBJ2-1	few	TGTGCCAGCAGTCCCTCGGGAGCGGGAGGATTAGAGCAGTTCTTC	CASSPSGAGGLEQFF
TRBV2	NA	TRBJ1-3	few	TGTGCCAGCAGTGCCCGGGTCGCCATATATTTT	CASSARVAIYF
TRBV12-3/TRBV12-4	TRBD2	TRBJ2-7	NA	TGTGCCAGCAGTTTTGGACTAGTGGACGAGCAGTACTTC	CASSFGLVDEQYF
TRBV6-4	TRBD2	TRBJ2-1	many	TGTGCCAGCAGTGATCGACCGGGACTAGCGGGGGGGCCTAGCGCCAATGAGCAGTTCTTC	CASSDRPGLAGGPSANEQFF
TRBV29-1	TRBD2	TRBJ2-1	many	TGCAGCGTTGAAGATGCTTTGGCTAGCGGTCGTGCTGGGCAGTTCTTC	CSVEDALASGRAGQFF
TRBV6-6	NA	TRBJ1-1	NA	TGTGCCAGCAGTTACTCGCCAGATACTAACACTGAAGCTTTCTTT	CASSYSPDTNTEAFF
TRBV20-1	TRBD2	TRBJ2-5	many	TGCAGTGCTAGCGGTGGAGGAGCGGGGGGTCGCCAAGAGACCCAGTACTTC	CSASGGGAGGRQETQYF
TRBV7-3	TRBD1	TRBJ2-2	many	TGTGCCAGCAGCGGACAGGGCGGCTGGACCGGGGAGCTGTTTTTT	CASSGQGGWTGELFF
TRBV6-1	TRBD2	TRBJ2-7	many	TGTGCCAGCACGAGCGGGAGCCTTTCCTACGAGCAGTACTTC	CASTSGSLSYEQYF
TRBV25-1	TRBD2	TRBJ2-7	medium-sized	TGTGCCAGCAGTGAATACCCCCCGGGACTAGCGGGAGACAACGAGCAGTACTTC	CASSEYPPGLAGDNEQYF
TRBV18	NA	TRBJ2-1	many	TGTGCCAGCTCACCTAATGACAGGGCGGGAGGTGAGCAGTTCTTC	CASSPNDRAGGEQFF
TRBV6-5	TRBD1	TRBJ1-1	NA	TGTGCCAGCAGTTTGACGACAGGGCAGACTGAAGCTTTCTTT	CASSLTTGQTEAFF
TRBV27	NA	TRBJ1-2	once	TGTGCCAGCAGTAGGTCGGGCTCCTATGGCTACACCTTC	CASSRSGSYGYTF
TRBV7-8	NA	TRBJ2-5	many	TGTGCCAGCAGCTTATTTCCCAAGACAGCGAAAGAGACCCAGTACTTC	CASSLFPKTAKETQYF
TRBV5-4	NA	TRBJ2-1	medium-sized	TGTGCCAGCAGCCCCGGACAGAGCTCCTACAATGAGCAGTTCTTC	CASSPGQSSYNEQFF
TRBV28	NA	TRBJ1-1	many	TGTGCCAGCAGTTTTGCAGGTCCCTCGCCTGAAGCTTTCTTT	CASSFAGPSPEAFF
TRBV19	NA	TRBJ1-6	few	TGTGCCAGTTCCTTGGGAAGTAAGAATTCACCCCTCCACTTT	CASSLGSKNSPLHF
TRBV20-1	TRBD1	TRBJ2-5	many	TGCAGTGCTAGTACCGTGGTGGGACAGGGACAAGAGACCCAGTACTTC	CSASTVVGQGQETQYF
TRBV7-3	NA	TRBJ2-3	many	TGTGCCAGCAGCTCCTCCGGGACCCCTACGCAGTATTTT	CASSSSGTPTQYF
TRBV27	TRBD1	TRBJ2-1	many	TGTGCCAGCAGTTTATTTAGACAGGGGCCGCAGTTCTTC	CASSLFRQGPQFF
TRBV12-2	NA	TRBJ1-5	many	TGTGCAAGTCGCCCTCAGGGGGACAATCAGCCCCAGCATTTT	CASRPQGDNQPQHF
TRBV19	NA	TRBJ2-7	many	TGTGCCATTGGGGATGGGACGTTGGCCCAAAGATACTACGAGCAGTACTTC	CAIGDGTLAQRYYEQYF
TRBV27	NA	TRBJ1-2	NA	TGTGCCAGCAGTTTCGGGGTAGGGGTCTATGGCTACACCTTC	CASSFGVGVYGYTF
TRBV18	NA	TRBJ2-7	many	TGTGCCAGCTCCATTCGCCCGGGGTGGTACGAGCAGTACTTC	CASSIRPGWYEQYF
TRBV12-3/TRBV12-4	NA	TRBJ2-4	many	TGTGCCAGCAGCCCCCAGCCGGACATTCAGTACTTC	CASSPQPDIQYF
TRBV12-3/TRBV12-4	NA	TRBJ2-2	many	TGTGCCAGCACGCGCGCGAACACCGGGGAGCTGTTTTTT	CASTRANTGELFF
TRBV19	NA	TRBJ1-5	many	TGTGCCAGTAGCACATACGAGGGCGACAATCAGCCCCAGCATTTT	CASSTYEGDNQPQHF
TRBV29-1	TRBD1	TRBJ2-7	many	TGCAGCGTAGCCACAGGGGCACCCTACGAGCAGTACTTC	CSVATGAPYEQYF
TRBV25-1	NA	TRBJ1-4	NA	TGTGCCAGCAGTTCAACAGGACAAAGGGTAAAACTGTTTTTT	CASSSTGQRVKLFF
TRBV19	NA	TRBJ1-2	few	TGTGCCAGTAGTATTTCTGTCAGGAGCGACTATGGCTACACCTTC	CASSISVRSDYGYTF
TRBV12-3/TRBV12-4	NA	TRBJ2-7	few	TGTGCCAGCAGTTCCCAGGAAGACGAGCAGTACTTC	CASSSQEDEQYF
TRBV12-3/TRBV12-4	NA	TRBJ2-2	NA	TGTGCCAGCGCGTCCCCGGGGCCGAACACCGGGGAGCTGTTTTTT	CASASPGPNTGELFF
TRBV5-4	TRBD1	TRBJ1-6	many	TGTGCCAGCAGCTTGGGGGACAGGGGTAATTCACCCCTCCACTTT	CASSLGDRGNSPLHF
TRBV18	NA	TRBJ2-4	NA	TGTGCCAGCTCACCAACGGGGGCTCCGAACATTCAGTACTTC	CASSPTGAPNIQYF
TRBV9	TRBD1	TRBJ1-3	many	TGTGCCAGCAGCACATTGGGACAGGGCTCTGGAAACACCATATATTTT	CASSTLGQGSGNTIYF
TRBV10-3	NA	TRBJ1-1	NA	TGTGCCATCAGTGAGAAAAGACAACCCACTGAAGCTTTCTTT	CAISEKRQPTEAFF
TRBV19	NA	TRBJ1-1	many	TGTGCCAGTAGTATTTTGGGGCCCCTCACTGAAGCTTTCTTT	CASSILGPLTEAFF
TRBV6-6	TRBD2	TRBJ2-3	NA	TGTGCCAGCAGTAACTTGGGACTAGCGGGAGTAGTGTCAGATACGCAGTATTTT	CASSNLGLAGVVSDTQYF